The 8 T cell receptor beta chains in this list originate from one sample, sequenced in a study of OX40 agonist ivuxolimab in advanced cancers. Receptor libraries were prepared by the immunoSEQ multiplex PCR assay. The clones in this table, taken by TCRdb from immuneACCESS, are in-frame only. Not every clone is retained; where verified, under half of the shortfall comes from an unresolved V gene, and the cause of the rest is unknown. In all, the sample holds 130,000 or so clones, and less than 95% of those were seen once. Approximately 0.99% of the sample belongs to the ten largest clones. Sequenced here: CD4+ or CD8+ T cells sorted from blood, sampled in a trial of the OX40 agonist ivuxolimab. These receptors were obtained from an adult with an advanced solid tumor such as melanoma, head and neck, liver or kidney cancer.

The chain couples TRBV19 to TRBJ2-5; no clear D. V was trimmed by 7 bases and J by 2 bases, leaving 8 bases between them. Germline CDR1 reads LNHDA; CDR2 reads SQIVND (reference sequence). The CDR3 has 12 residues. The CDR3 here is CASKDGQETQYF. The CDR3 coding sequence is TGTGCCAGTAAGGACGGACAAGAGACCCAGTACTTC.

The genes are TRBV15 and TRBJ2-3; D is possibly TRBD2 (6 bases). Germline-derived CDR1 and CDR2 are LNHNV and YYDKDF (reference sequence). CDR3 length: 15 residues. Trimming removed 0 bases at V and 6 bases at J, with 13 bases between. The CDR3 bases are TGTGCCACCAGCAGAGATCTAGCGTGGGGGGATACGCAGTATTTT. The encoded protein is CATSRDLAWGDTQYF.

Only one count was recorded for this clone. The chain employs TRBV19 and TRBJ1-1; D call uncertain. The CDR3 runs to 15 residues. CDR1 and CDR2 (germline): LNHDA, SQIVND (reference sequence). The V gene lost 11 bases and the J gene lost 3 bases, with 22 bases spanning the gap. The CDR3 bases are TGTGCCCCCCATAGGGTTACGATTTGGGACACTGAAGCTTTCTTT. As protein: CAPHRVTIWDTEAFF.

V usage is TRBV18 and J usage is TRBJ2-7; D remains unclear. Trimming stripped 3 bases from V and 5 bases from J, with 14 bases between. CDR1 KGHSH and CDR2 LQKENI come from the germline V gene. This CDR3 has 14 residues. The CDR3 is CASSPRAAGNEQYF. The CDR3 DNA follows: TGTGCCAGCTCACCCCGCGCAGCAGGCAACGAGCAGTACTTC. Variable domain in full (rest from reference TRBV18 and TRBJ2-7): NAGVMQNPRHLVRRRGQEARLRCSPMKGHSHVYWYRQLPEEGLKFMVYLQKENIIDESGMPKERFSAEFPKEGPSILRIQQVVRGDSAAYFCASSPRAAGNEQYFGPGTRLTVT.

The chain links TRBV5-6 to TRBJ2-3, with 10 bases that match TRBD2. Germline V lookup: CDR1 SGHDT, CDR2 YYEEEE. With V trimmed by 3 bases and J by 4 bases, 5 bases remained unmatched. This CDR3 is built from 15 residues. The CDR3 region has the DNA TGTGCCAGCAGCTCCCTAGCGGGAGCGGCAGATACGCAGTATTTT. Translation: CASSSLAGAADTQYF.

The V gene is TRBV27, the J gene TRBJ1-2; D possibly corresponds to TRBD1 (5 bases). CDR3 size: 15 residues. V was pared by 0 bases and J by 9 bases, with 17 bases between. The germline CDR1 and CDR2 sequences are MNHEY and SMNVEV (reference sequence). The CDR3 region has the DNA TGTGCCAGCAGTTTATCGCCCGGACTGGGGCTGAGCTACACCTTC. Translating gives CASSLSPGLGLSYTF.

This chain joins TRBV28 and TRBJ2-7; the D is unclear. This CDR3 has 18 residues. Germline CDR1 and CDR2: MDHEN and SYDVKM. Trimming left V 6 bases short and J 3 bases short, with 27 bases between. This chain's CDR3 is CASSIMAGGVKIGYEQYF. The CDR3 bases are TGTGCCAGCAGCATCATGGCCGGTGGGGTGAAAATAGGCTACGAGCAGTACTTC.

The chain carries TRBV30 and TRBJ2-1; 7 bases align to TRBD2. This CDR3 contains 14 residues. The germline gives CDR1 GTSNPN, CDR2 SVGIG (reference sequence). After removal of 4 bases from V and 5 bases from J, the junction contained 8 bases not matched to a gene. The CDR3 is CAWTSGSLDNEQFF. The CDR3 DNA follows: TGTGCCTGGACTAGCGGATCGCTGGACAATGAGCAGTTCTTC.